This T cell receptor (beta chain) was captured in a study of regulatory T cells in long-lasting Graves disease. Indicated time point: persistent/refractory GD, antithyroid drugs over 5 years with positive TRAb. PBMC RNA served as the TCR library source. According to the study, TCR beta libraries were built with iRepertoire HTBI primers and CDR3-region Arm-PCR. Using its own MiXCR run on the multiplex PCR reads, TCRdb lists one record per CDR3 protein. The sample gives 450,000 or so distinct CDR3 sequences, about a fifth of which show up once; 6.5% to 8% is in the top ten. This clonotype has a count of ten or more. The CDR3 is made up of 15 amino acids. V lost 0 bases and J 7 bases, leaving 16 bases between the germline ends. The V gene's germline CDR1 is SGHTS and CDR2 YDEGEE.

The sequencing used peripheral blood mononuclear cells (PBMCs), collected when the disease was refractory, from a patient treated with antithyroid drugs. The sequence derives from a female donor with Graves disease. J is TRBJ2-5 and V is TRBV5-8; D uncertain. The CDR3 loop is CASSLGPAKLGTQYF. CDR3 nucleotide sequence: TGTGCCAGCAGCTTGGGCCCGGCAAAATTGGGGACCCAGTACTTC.